The next 26 T cell receptor beta chains were all read from a single sample in a study of cytomegalovirus exposure and HLA in healthy donors. Primers: 60 Vbeta forward and 13 Jbeta reverse. Sequencing was performed with immunoSEQ multiplex PCR; in TCRdb, only in-frame clones are kept and a portion is missing. The table shows 250,000 or so clones, with around nine tenths occurring only once. Material for sequencing was PBMCs. The origin of the receptors is a girl aged 2-10 years in good health and CMV-seronegative.

The chain uses TRBV5-1 and TRBJ2-3; 10 nucleotides agree with TRBD2. Losses at the gene ends were 2 bases for V and 1 base for J; bases not matched to a gene: 1. From germline, CDR1 is SGHRS and CDR2 YFSETQ. The CDR3 spans 15 residues. This CDR3 reads CASSLGTSGTDTQYF. In DNA, the CDR3 is TGCGCCAGCAGCTTAGGGACTAGCGGCACAGATACGCAGTATTTT.

The chain has TRBV5-4 and TRBJ2-3; possible D gene TRBD1, 6 bases. V was cut by 1 base and J by 2 bases, with 11 bases left in between. Germline V gene data show CDR1 as SGHNT and CDR2 as YYREEE (reference sequence). The CDR3 is 15 amino acids. The chain's CDR3 is CASSLQGTPTDTQYF. CDR3 in DNA: TGTGCCAGCAGCTTGCAGGGGACCCCCACAGATACGCAGTATTTT.

V and J are TRBV7-3 and TRBJ2-6; no firm D call. Between the trimmed V and J ends, which lost 5 bases and 4 bases, there was a span of 9 bases. This CDR3 region has 14 residues. Germline values: CDR1 SGHTA, CDR2 FQGTGA. CDR3 residues: CASSPYPGANVLTF. In DNA form, the CDR3 reads TGTGCCAGCAGCCCCTACCCCGGGGCCAACGTCCTGACTTTC.

CDR3: CAISPDRGHEQYF. CDR3 bases: TGTGCCATCAGCCCCGACAGGGGGCACGAGCAGTACTTC. The chain joins TRBV10-3 to TRBJ2-7; TRBD1 matches 10 bases. Germline V gene data show CDR1 as ENHRY and CDR2 as SYGVKD. This CDR3 spans 13 amino acids. V lost 6 bases and J lost 5; bases outside the gene matches: 4.

The chain combines TRBV7-9 with TRBJ2-7; D uncertain. This CDR3 region has 12 residues. Germline V gene sequence: CDR1 SEHNR, CDR2 FQNEAQ (reference sequence). V shed 3 bases and J shed 6 bases, with 9 bases lying between them. The CDR3 DNA reads TGTGCCAGCAGCTTGGGCCCTCTCGAGCAGTACTTC. This gives the protein CASSLGPLEQYF.

V gene TRBV5-4 combines with J gene TRBJ2-2, with 9 bases that match TRBD1. The CDR3 contains 18 residues. Germline V gene sequence: CDR1 SGHNT, CDR2 YYREEE (reference sequence). V gave up 3 bases and J gave up 2 bases; unmatched junction bases: 11. DNA of the CDR3: TGTGCCAGCAGCTCGGGTCTTCCGACAGGGGGAAACACCGGGGAGCTGTTTTTT. This encodes CASSSGLPTGGNTGELFF.

There are a few counts of this clone. The chain recombines TRBV25-1 with TRBJ1-5, with D possibly matching TRBD1 (6 bases). Germline V gene lookup returns CDR1 MGHDK and CDR2 SYGVNS. V was trimmed by 2 bases and J by 6 bases, leaving 14 bases between them. The CDR3 length is 15 residues. CDR3 sequence: CASSEAAGVFQPQHF. In nucleotides, the CDR3 is TGTGCCAGCAGTGAAGCGGCAGGGGTCTTTCAGCCCCAGCATTTT.

The V gene is TRBV19, the J gene TRBJ2-3, with D tentatively TRBD2 (7 bases). The CDR3 contains 13 residues. The V gene lost 7 bases and the J gene lost 1 base, with 9 bases spanning the gap. Per germline, CDR1 LNHDA and CDR2 SQIVND (reference sequence). The CDR3 loop is CASMGGRTDTQYF. As DNA, the CDR3 is TGTGCCAGTATGGGGGGGCGCACAGATACGCAGTATTTT.

The chain uses TRBV7-2 and TRBJ2-1; D is perhaps TRBD1 (6 bases). The V end was cut by 6 bases, the J end by 2 bases, with 11 bases between. Looked up from germline, CDR1 is SGHTA and CDR2 is FQGNSA. The CDR3 extends over 14 amino acids. CDR3 sequence reads: CASSRQVAYNEQFF. The DNA of the CDR3 is TGTGCCAGCAGTAGACAGGTAGCCTACAATGAGCAGTTCTTC.

This clone was seen a few times. This rearrangement joins TRBV5-5 to TRBJ1-1; TRBD1 is a possible D gene (5 bases). Per the germline V gene, CDR1 is SGHKS and CDR2 is YYEKEE (reference sequence). The CDR3 sequence is 15 residues long. Trimming removed 4 bases at V and 0 bases at J, with 13 bases between. The CDR3 is CASSPGRRVNTEAFF. For the CDR3, the DNA is TGTGCCAGCAGCCCAGGGAGGCGGGTGAACACTGAAGCTTTCTTT. Full variable domain (rest looked up from reference TRBV5-5 and TRBJ1-1): DAGVTQSPTHLIKTRGQQVTLRCSPISGHKSVSWYQQVLGQGPQFIFQYYEKEERGRGNFPDRFSARQFPNYSSELNVNALLLGDSALYLCASSPGRRVNTEAFFGQGTRLTVV.

The gene calls are TRBV11-2 and TRBJ2-7, with D unresolved. Trimming cost V 5 bases and J 2 bases, with 10 bases left between them. Germline V gene sequence: CDR1 SGHAT, CDR2 FQNNGV. The CDR3 extends over 13 amino acids. The CDR3 DNA sequence: TGTGCCAGCAGCGGAGCCCCTGCCTACGAGCAGTACTTC. Residues: CASSGAPAYEQYF.

For the CDR3, the DNA is TGTGCCAGCAGCCAAGGGACAGCGACACCTGGAAACACCATATATTTT. The encoded protein is CASSQGTATPGNTIYF. This chain links TRBV4-2 with TRBJ1-3; possible D gene TRBD1, 6 bases. V was pared by 1 base and J by 2 bases, with 12 bases between. Germline-derived CDR1 and CDR2 are LGHNA and YNFKEQ. The CDR3 runs 16 residues.

The chain has TRBV5-6 and TRBJ1-6; TRBD1 matches at 7 bases. This CDR3 has 13 amino acids. Germline V gives CDR1 SGHDT, CDR2 YYEEEE. V shed 4 bases, J shed 9 bases, and the junction held 4 bases outside the gene matches. The CDR3: CASSLRQGSPLHF. Here the CDR3 DNA reads TGTGCCAGCAGCCTCAGACAGGGTTCACCCCTCCACTTT.

This chain links TRBV2 with TRBJ2-7; D may be TRBD1 (6 bases). CDR3 length: 13 amino acids. Germline CDR1 SNHLY, CDR2 FYNNEI. The V end was cut by 6 bases, the J end by 5 bases, with 14 bases between. CDR3: CASRETGLNEQYF. Written as DNA, the CDR3 is TGTGCCAGCAGGGAAACAGGGTTGAACGAGCAGTACTTC.

The chain recombines TRBV2 with TRBJ1-2; the D is unclear. There are 13 residues in the CDR3. With 4 bases removed from V and 2 bases from J, the gap between germline ends came to 8 bases. CDR1 SNHLY and CDR2 FYNNEI come from the germline V gene. CDR3 sequence (DNA): TGTGCCAGCAGTGGAGAGAGAAACTATGGCTACACCTTC. It specifies CASSGERNYGYTF. Together with reference TRBV2 and TRBJ1-2, the CDR3 gives the full variable domain: EPEVTQTPSHQVTQMGQEVILRCVPISNHLYFYWYRQILGQKVEFLVSFYNNEISEKSEIFDDQFSVERPDGSNFTLKIRSTKLEDSAMYFCASSGERNYGYTFGSGTRLTVV.

This chain joins TRBV7-2 and TRBJ1-2; D remains ambiguous. Germline lookup yields CDR1 SGHTA and CDR2 FQGNSA. The CDR3 is 17 residues long. Trimming took off 3 bases at V and 6 bases at J, with 23 bases between the two ends. CDR3 sequence reads: CASSFSASVSHPNGYTF. The CDR3 DNA reads as TGTGCCAGCAGCTTTTCGGCCAGCGTCTCCCATCCCAATGGCTACACCTTC.

The chain links TRBV11-2 to TRBJ2-1, with 7 nucleotides matching TRBD2. CDR1 SGHAT and CDR2 FQNNGV come from the germline V gene. Trimming at V came to 5 bases and at J to 4 bases, leaving 14 bases not matched to a gene. CDR3 length: 17 amino acids. CDR3 coding DNA: TGTGCCAGCAGCCCCCCGGGACTAACAACCTCATACAATGAGCAGTTCTTC. It encodes CASSPPGLTTSYNEQFF. The variable domain in full, with the rest retrieved from reference TRBV11-2 and TRBJ2-1, is EAGVAQSPRYKIIEKRQSVAFWCNPISGHATLYWYQQILGQGPKLLIQFQNNGVVDDSQLPKDRFSAERLKGVDSTLKIQPAKLEDSAVYLCASSPPGLTTSYNEQFFGPGTRLTVL.

The chain employs TRBV6-5 and TRBJ2-7; TRBD2 might be the D (6 bases). The germline V gene has CDR1 MNHEY and CDR2 SVGAGI. This CDR3 has 15 amino acids. Trimming took 5 bases from V and 1 from J, leaving 15 bases between them. The CDR3 region is CASSRSRLGSYEQYF. CDR3 nucleotides: TGTGCCAGCAGTCGGAGTAGACTAGGGTCCTACGAGCAGTACTTC.

The V and J genes are TRBV6-1 and TRBJ2-4; D call uncertain. V gave up 5 bases and J gave up 6 bases, with 11 bases separating them. Germline values: CDR1 MNHNS, CDR2 SASEGT. CDR3 length: 13 amino acids. CDR3 loop: CASSPPLLNIQYF. CDR3 sequence (DNA): TGTGCCAGCAGTCCTCCCCTATTAAACATTCAGTACTTC.

The chain employs TRBV4-2 and TRBJ2-7, with 8 bases identical to TRBD1. The CDR3 sequence is 16 residues long. V trimming: 1 base; J trimming: 3 bases; junction bases outside the gene matches: 8. Germline V gene lookup returns CDR1 LGHNA and CDR2 YNFKEQ. DNA of the CDR3: TGTGCCAGCAGCCAAGTTAGCCAGGGGGCTTACTACGAGCAGTACTTC. Translation: CASSQVSQGAYYEQYF.

CDR3 sequence (DNA): TGTGCCCCCTCCGCGATTTCGTCAGATACGCAGTATTTT. This translates into CAPSAISSDTQYF. V gene TRBV2 combines with J gene TRBJ2-3; no reliable D call. Germline assignment: CDR1 SNHLY and CDR2 FYNNEI. The CDR3 sequence is 13 residues long. Trimming stripped 11 bases from V and 4 bases from J, with 16 bases between.

The chain recombines TRBV2 with TRBJ1-1; D possibly corresponds to TRBD1 (5 bases). V gave up 1 base and J gave up 1 base, with 10 bases separating them. The CDR3 length is 15 residues. Looked up from germline, CDR1 is SNHLY and CDR2 is FYNNEI. CDR3 DNA sequence: TGTGCCAGCAGTGAAGTCCGGGGGGAGAACACTGAAGCTTTCTTT. This codes for CASSEVRGENTEAFF. Full variable domain (missing parts from reference TRBV2 and TRBJ1-1): EPEVTQTPSHQVTQMGQEVILRCVPISNHLYFYWYRQILGQKVEFLVSFYNNEISEKSEIFDDQFSVERPDGSNFTLKIRSTKLEDSAMYFCASSEVRGENTEAFFGQGTRLTVV.

The V and J genes are TRBV28 and TRBJ1-5; the D is unclear. V was cut by 3 bases and J by 1 base, with 7 bases left in between. The CDR3 runs to 14 residues. Germline V gene sequence: CDR1 MDHEN, CDR2 SYDVKM. CDR3 sequence (DNA): TGTGCCAGCAGTTTCCCGCAGAGCAATCAGCCCCAGCATTTT. Translated: CASSFPQSNQPQHF.

This chain uses TRBV28 with TRBJ2-7; TRBD1 matches 7 bases. Germline CDR1 reads MDHEN; CDR2 reads SYDVKM. The junction had 12 bases not matched to a gene; V was cut back by 0 bases and J by 1 base. The CDR3 consists of 18 residues. DNA of the CDR3: TGTGCCAGCAGTTTATGGGTCAGGGGGTTGGGATGGTCCTACGAGCAGTACTTC. It codes for CASSLWVRGLGWSYEQYF. The whole variable domain, filled in from reference TRBV28 and TRBJ2-7, reads DVKVTQSSRYLVKRTGEKVFLECVQDMDHENMFWYRQDPGLGLRLIYFSYDVKMKEKGDIPEGYSVSREKKERFSLILESASTNQTSMYLCASSLWVRGLGWSYEQYFGPGTRLTVT.

V gene TRBV5-1 combines with J gene TRBJ2-7; no firm D call. Germline V gives CDR1 SGHRS, CDR2 YFSETQ. Trimming took off 2 bases at V and 4 bases at J, with 13 bases between the two ends. The CDR3 has 14 amino acids. The DNA for the CDR3 is TGCGCCAGCAGCTTCTCCGTAGTCTCGTACGAGCAGTACTTC. This codes for CASSFSVVSYEQYF.

This clone was picked up a small number of times. The chain combines TRBV27 with TRBJ2-7; no clear D gene. This CDR3 has 11 residues. Germline-derived CDR1 and CDR2 are MNHEY and SMNVEV (reference sequence). Trimming stripped 8 bases from V and 3 bases from J, with 8 bases between. CDR3 sequence (DNA): TGTGCCAGCGGTTCACACTACGAGCAGTACTTC. It is translated as CASGSHYEQYF.